Listed here is a single T cell receptor (beta chain). Germline V gene data show CDR1 as SGDLS and CDR2 as YYNGEE. Germline trimming cut 6 bases from V and 5 bases from J; bases unmatched to any gene: 5. This CDR3 has 14 residues. This sample stems from a study of OX40 agonist ivuxolimab in advanced cancers. Study-level information: Prior anti-PD-1, anti-PD-L1 or anti-CTLA-4 therapy was allowed; 40% had some. A partial response was reached by three patients: one with hepatocellular carcinoma and two with cutaneous melanoma.

The method was immunoSEQ multiplex PCR; TCRdb's version includes in-frame clones alone and lacks a portion of them. The sample carries 9,500 to 15,000 clones, around 74% recorded once. This chain uses TRBV9 with TRBJ2-1, with TRBD2 identical over 10 bases. The source material was CD4+ or CD8+ T cells sorted from blood, sampled in a trial of the OX40 agonist ivuxolimab. This clonotype was sampled from an adult with an advanced solid tumor such as melanoma, head and neck, liver or kidney cancer. The DNA of the CDR3 is TGTGCCAGCAATCTAGCGGGAGTGAACAATGAGCAGTTCTTC. Translation: CASNLAGVNNEQFF.